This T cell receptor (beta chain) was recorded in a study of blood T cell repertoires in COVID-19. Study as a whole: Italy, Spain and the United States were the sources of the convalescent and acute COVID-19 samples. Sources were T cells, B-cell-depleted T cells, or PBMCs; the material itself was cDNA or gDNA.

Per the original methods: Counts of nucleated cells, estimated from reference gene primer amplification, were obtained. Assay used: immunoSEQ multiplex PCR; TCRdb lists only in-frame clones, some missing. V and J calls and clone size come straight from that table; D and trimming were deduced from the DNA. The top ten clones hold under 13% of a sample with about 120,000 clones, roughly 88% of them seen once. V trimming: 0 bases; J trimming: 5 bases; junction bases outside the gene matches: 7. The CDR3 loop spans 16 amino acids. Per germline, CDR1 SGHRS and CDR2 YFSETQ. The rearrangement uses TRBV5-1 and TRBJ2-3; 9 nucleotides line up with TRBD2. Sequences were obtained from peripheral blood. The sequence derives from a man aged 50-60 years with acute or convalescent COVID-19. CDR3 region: CASSLEQRGAIDTQYF. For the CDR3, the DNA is TGCGCCAGCAGCTTGGAACAGCGGGGGGCCATAGATACGCAGTATTTT.